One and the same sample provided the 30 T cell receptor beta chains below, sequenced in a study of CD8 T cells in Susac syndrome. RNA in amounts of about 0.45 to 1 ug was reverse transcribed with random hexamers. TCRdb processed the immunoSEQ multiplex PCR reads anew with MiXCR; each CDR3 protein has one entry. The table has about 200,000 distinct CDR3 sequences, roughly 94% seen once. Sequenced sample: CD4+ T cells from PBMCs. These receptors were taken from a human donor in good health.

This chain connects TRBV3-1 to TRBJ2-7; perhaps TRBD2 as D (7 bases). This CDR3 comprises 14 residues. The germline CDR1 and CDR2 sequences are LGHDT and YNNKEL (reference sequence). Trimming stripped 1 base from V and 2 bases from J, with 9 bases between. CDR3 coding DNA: TGTGCCAGCAGCCAAGTGGGGGGGCCCTACGAGCAGTACTTC. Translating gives CASSQVGGPYEQYF.

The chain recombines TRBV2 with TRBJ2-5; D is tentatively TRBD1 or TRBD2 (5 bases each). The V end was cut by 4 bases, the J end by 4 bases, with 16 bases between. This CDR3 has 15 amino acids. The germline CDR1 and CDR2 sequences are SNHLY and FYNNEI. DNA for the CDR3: TGTGCCAGCAGTGTCCAACGGGACCCGATAGAGACCCAGTACTTC. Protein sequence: CASSVQRDPIETQYF.

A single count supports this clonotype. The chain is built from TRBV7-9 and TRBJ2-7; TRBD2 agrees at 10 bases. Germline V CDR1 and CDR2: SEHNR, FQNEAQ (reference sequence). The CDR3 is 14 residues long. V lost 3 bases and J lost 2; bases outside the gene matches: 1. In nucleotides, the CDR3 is TGTGCCAGCAGCTTTACTAGCGGGGCCTACGAGCAGTACGTC. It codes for CASSFTSGAYEQYV.

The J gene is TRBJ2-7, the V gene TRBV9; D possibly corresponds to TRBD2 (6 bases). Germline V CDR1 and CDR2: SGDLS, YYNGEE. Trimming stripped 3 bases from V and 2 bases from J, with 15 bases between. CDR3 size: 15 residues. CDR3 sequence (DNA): TGTGCCAGCAGCGCCCAAGGAGGGTTTGCCTACGAGCAGTACTTC. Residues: CASSAQGGFAYEQYF.

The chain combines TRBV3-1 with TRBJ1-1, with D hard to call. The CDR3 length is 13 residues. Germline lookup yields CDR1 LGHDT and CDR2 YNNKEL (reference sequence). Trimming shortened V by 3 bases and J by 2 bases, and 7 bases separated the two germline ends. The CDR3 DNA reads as TGTGCCAGCAGCCAGACACCTAACACTGAAGCTTTCTTT. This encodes CASSQTPNTEAFF.

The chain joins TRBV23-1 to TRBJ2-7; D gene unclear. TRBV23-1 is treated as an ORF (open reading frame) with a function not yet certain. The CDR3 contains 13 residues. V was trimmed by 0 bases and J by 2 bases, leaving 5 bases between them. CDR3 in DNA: TGCGCCAGCAGTCAATCCGGACCCTACGAGCAGTACGTC. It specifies CASSQSGPYEQYV.

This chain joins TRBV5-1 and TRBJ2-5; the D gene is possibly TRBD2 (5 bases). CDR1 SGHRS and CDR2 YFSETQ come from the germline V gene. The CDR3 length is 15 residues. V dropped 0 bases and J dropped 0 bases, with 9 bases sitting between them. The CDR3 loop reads CASSLDGVNQETQYF. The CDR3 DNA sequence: TGCGCCAGCAGCTTGGACGGGGTCAACCAAGAGACCCAGTACTTC.

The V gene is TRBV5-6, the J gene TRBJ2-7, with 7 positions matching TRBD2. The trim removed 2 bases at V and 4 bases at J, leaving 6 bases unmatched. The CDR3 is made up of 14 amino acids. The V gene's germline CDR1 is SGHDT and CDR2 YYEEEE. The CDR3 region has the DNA TGTGCCAGCAGCTTATTTCGGGAGGCGTACGAGCAGTACGTC. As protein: CASSLFREAYEQYV.

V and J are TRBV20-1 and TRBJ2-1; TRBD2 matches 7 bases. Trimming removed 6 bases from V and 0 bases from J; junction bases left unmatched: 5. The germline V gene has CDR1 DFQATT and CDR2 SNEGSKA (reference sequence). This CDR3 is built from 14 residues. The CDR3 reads CSAVAGSSYNEQFF. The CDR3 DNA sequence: TGCAGTGCAGTAGCGGGTAGCTCCTACAATGAGCAGTTCTTC.

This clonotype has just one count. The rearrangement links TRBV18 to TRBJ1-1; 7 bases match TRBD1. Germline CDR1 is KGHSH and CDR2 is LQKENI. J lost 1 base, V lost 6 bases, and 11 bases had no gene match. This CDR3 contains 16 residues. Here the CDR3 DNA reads TGTGCCAGCTCCTCGTCCAGGGGGACAGCGAACACTGAAGCTTTCTTT. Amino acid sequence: CASSSSRGTANTEAFF. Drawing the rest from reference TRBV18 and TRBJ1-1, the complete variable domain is NAGVMQNPRHLVRRRGQEARLRCSPMKGHSHVYWYRQLPEEGLKFMVYLQKENIIDESGMPKERFSAEFPKEGPSILRIQQVVRGDSAAYFCASSSSRGTANTEAFFGQGTRLTVV.

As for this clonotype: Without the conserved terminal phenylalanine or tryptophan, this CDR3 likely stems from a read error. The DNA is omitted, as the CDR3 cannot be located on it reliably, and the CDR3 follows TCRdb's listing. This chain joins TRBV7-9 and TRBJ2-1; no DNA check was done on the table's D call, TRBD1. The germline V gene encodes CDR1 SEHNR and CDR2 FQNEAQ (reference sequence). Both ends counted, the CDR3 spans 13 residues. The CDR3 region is CASSLGSGALLVL.

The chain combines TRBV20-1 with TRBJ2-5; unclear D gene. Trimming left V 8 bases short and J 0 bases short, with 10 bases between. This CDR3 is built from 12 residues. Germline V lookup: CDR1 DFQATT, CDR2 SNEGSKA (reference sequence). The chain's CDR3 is CSRGPDQETQYF. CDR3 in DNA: TGCAGTCGCGGCCCTGACCAAGAGACCCAGTACTTC.

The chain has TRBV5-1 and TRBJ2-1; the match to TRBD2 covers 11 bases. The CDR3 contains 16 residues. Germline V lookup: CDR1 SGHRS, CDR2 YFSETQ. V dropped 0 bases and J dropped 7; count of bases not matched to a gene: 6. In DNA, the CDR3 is TGCGCCAGCAGCTTGGTAGCGGGGGGGCCGGGAAATGAGCAGTTCTTC. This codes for CASSLVAGGPGNEQFF.

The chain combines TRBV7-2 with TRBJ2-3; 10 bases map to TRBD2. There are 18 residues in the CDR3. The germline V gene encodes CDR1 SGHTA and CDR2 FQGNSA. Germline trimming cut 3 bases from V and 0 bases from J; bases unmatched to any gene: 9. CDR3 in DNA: TGTGCCAGCAGCTTCGTCCCCCAGCGGGGGGGGAGCACAGATACGCAGTATTTT. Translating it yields CASSFVPQRGGSTDTQYF.

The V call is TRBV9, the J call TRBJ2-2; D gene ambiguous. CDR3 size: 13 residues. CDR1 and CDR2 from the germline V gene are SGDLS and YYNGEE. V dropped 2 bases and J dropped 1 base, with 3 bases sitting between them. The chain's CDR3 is CASSVWNTGELFF. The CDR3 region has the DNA TGTGCCAGCAGCGTCTGGAACACCGGGGAGCTGTTTTTT.

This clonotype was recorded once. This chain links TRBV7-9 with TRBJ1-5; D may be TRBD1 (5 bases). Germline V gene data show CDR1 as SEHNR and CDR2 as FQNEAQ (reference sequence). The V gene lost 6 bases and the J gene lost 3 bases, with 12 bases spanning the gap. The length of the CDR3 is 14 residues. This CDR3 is CASRSTGDNQPQHF. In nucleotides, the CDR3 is TGTGCCAGCAGAAGTACAGGAGACAATCAGCCCCAGCATTTT.

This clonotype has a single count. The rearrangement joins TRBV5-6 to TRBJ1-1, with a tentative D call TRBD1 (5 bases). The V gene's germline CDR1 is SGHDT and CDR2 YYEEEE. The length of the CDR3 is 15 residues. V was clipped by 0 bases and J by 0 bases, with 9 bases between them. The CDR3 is CASSLGDSLNTEAFF. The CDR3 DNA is TGTGCCAGCAGCTTGGGTGACAGCCTGAACACTGAAGCTTTCTTT.

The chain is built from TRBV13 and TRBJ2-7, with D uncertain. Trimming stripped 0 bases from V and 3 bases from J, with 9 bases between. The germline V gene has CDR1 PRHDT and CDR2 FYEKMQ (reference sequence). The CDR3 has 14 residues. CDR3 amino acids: CASSLGRNRYEQYV. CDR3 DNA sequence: TGTGCCAGCAGCTTAGGACGGAACCGCTACGAGCAGTACGTC.

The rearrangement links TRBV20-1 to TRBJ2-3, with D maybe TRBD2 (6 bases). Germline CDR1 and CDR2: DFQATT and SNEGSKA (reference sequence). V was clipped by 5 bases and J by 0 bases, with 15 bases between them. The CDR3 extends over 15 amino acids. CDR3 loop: CSAAVNSGSTDTQYF. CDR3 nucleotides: TGCAGTGCTGCGGTCAATAGCGGAAGCACAGATACGCAGTATTTT.

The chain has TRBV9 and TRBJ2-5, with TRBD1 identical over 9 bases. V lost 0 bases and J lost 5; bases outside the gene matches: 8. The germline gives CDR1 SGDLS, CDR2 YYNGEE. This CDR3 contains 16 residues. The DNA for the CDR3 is TGTGCCAGCAGCGTAGGAACCACAGGGGGCAGGGAGACCCAGTACTTC. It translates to CASSVGTTGGRETQYF.

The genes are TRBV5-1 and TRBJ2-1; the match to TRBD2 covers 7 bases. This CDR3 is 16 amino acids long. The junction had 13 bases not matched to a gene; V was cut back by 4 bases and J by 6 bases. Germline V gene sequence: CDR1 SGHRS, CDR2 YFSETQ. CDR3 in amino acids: CASSGRGGTNSNEQFF. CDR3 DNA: TGCGCCAGCAGCGGCCGCGGAGGGACTAACTCCAATGAGCAGTTCTTC.

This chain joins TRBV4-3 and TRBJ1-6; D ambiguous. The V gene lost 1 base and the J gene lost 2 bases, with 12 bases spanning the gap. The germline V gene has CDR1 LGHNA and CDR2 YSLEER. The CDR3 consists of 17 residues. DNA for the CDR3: TGCGCCAGCAGCCAAGCCGTCCCAGCTGCCTATAATTCACCCCTCCACTTT. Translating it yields CASSQAVPAAYNSPLHF.

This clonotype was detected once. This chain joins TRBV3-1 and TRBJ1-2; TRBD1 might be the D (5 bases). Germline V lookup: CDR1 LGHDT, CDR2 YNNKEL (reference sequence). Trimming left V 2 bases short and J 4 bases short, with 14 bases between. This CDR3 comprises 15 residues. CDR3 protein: CASSQTPGGIYGYTF. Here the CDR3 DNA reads TGTGCCAGCAGCCAAACCCCGGGGGGGATCTATGGCTACACCTTC. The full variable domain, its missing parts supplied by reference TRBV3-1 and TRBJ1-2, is DTAVSQTPKYLVTQMGNDKSIKCEQNLGHDTMYWYKQDSKKFLKIMFSYNNKELIINETVPNRFSPKSPDKAHLNLHINSLELGDSAVYFCASSQTPGGIYGYTFGSGTRLTVV.

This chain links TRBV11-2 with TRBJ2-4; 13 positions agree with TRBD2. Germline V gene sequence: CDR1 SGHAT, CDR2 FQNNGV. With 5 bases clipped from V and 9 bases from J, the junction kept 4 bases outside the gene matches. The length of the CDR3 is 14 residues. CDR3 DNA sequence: TGTGCCAGCAGCCGACTAGCGGGGGGAGGCATTCAGTACTTC. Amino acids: CASSRLAGGGIQYF.

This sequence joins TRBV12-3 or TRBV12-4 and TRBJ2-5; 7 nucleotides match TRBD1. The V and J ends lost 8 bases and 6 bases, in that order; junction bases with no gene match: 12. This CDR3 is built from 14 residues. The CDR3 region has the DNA TGTGCCAGCTTTGACAGGGCCGCTACAAAGACCCAGTACTTC. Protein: CASFDRAATKTQYF.

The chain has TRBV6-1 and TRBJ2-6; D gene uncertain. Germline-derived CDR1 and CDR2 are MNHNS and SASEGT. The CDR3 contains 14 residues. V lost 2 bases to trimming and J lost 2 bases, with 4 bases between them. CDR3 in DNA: TGTGCCAGCAGTGAAAGGGCTGGGGCCAACGTCCTGACTTTC. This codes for CASSERAGANVLTF.

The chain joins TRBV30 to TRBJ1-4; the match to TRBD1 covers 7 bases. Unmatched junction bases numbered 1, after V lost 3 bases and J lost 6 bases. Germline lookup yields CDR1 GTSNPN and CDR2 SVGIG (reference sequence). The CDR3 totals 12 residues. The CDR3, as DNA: TGTGCCTGGAGGCAGGGGGATGAAAAACTGTTTTTT. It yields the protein CAWRQGDEKLFF.

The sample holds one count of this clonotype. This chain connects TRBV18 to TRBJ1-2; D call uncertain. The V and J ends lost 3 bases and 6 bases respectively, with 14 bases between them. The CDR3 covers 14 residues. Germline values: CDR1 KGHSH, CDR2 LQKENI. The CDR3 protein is CASSPPGRVHGYTF. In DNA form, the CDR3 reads TGTGCCAGCTCACCCCCCGGGAGGGTCCATGGCTACACCTTC. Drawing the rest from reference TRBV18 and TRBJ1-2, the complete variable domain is NAGVMQNPRHLVRRRGQEARLRCSPMKGHSHVYWYRQLPEEGLKFMVYLQKENIIDESGMPKERFSAEFPKEGPSILRIQQVVRGDSAAYFCASSPPGRVHGYTFGSGTRLTVV.

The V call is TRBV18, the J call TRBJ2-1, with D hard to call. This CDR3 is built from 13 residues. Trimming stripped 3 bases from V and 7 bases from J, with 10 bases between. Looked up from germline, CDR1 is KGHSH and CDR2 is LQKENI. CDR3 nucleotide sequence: TGTGCCAGCTCACCCACGAGCTATAATGAGCAGTTCTTC. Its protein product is CASSPTSYNEQFF.

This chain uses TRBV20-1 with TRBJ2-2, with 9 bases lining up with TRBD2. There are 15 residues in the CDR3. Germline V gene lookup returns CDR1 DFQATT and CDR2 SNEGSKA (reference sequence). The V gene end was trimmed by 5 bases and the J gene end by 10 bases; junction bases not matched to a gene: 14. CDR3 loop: CSASPRPSGVLELFF. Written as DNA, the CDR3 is TGCAGTGCTTCCCCCCGGCCTAGCGGGGTGCTGGAGCTGTTTTTT.